This T cell receptor beta chain was found in a study of vaccination and CD4 T cells after COVID-19. Study observations and caveats: In convalescent patients, a median approximately 83% of post-vaccine SARS-CoV-2-reactive clones appeared only after vaccination.

In regard to this clonotype: Its antigen is not identified.

Treatment given: approximately 9-day PBMC culture with coronavirus spike peptide pools or control peptides (ViraFEST assay). Following a culture period (approximately 9 days), negative selection was used to isolate CD4+ T cells. The Oncomine TCR Beta short-read assay was what sequenced the DNA obtained from cultured CD4+ T cells. TCRdb re-analysed the PCR reads in MiXCR, keeping a single row per CDR3 protein. The sample includes under 20,000 distinct CDR3 sequences, 40% to 55% of them seen just once. Sequenced material: CD4+ T cells from blood, cultured in vitro, taken after SARS-CoV-2 vaccination. The TCR comes from a human donor who had recovered from COVID-19.

The CDR3 sequence is CASSRDKLNTEAFF. Written as DNA, the CDR3 is TGTGCCAGCAGCCGTGACAAGCTTAACACTGAAGCTTTCTTT. The chain links TRBV4-2 to TRBJ1-1; no reliable D call. There are 14 residues in the CDR3. The germline CDR1 and CDR2 sequences are LGHNA and YNFKEQ. Deletions cut 4 bases from V and 2 bases from J, with 11 bases between.